Reported below is one T cell receptor (beta chain). What it binds is not known. Because the CDR3 is missing its conserved closing phenylalanine or tryptophan, this is likely a read error. No DNA is shown, since the ends of the CDR3 on it are uncertain; the CDR3 is the one TCRdb lists. TCRdb independently ran MiXCR on the 5' RACE reads; one entry per CDR3 protein. The sample contains some 170,000 distinct CDR3 sequences, roughly 9% of which appear only once. This specimen comes from a study of T cells after yellow fever vaccination. The wider study: SMART-Seq v4 Ultra Low Input handled preparation of low-cell-number fractions. Findings and limits, study-wide: Booster samples showed a return of most primary-vaccination clones (approximately 96% CD4, about 88% CD8).

With termini counted, the CDR3 has 12 amino acids. Sequences were derived from CD8+ T cells sorted from PBMCs, sampled 45 days after the yellow fever booster vaccination. The rearrangement uses TRBV21-1 and TRBJ2-5; TRBD2, the table's D call, was not compared with the DNA. TRBV21-1 corresponds to a pseudogene. The TCR originated in a man younger than 35 who received the YFV17D yellow fever vaccine. CDR3 protein: CASSKEGTPLRV.